The present T cell receptor beta chain was sequenced within a study of PD-1 blockade in classical Hodgkin lymphoma. Every patient experienced relapse after autologous stem cell transplantation, and brentuximab vedotin exposure varied. Negative selection with magnets was how CD8+ T cells were isolated from the thawed PBMCs. The CDR3 runs 15 residues. After removal of 7 bases from V and 7 bases from J, the junction contained 8 bases not matched to a gene. Per germline, CDR1 SGHAT and CDR2 FQNNGV. The assay was immunoSEQ multiplex PCR, and TCRdb's table has in-frame clones only and misses some. The data show about 12,000 clones, roughly 80% seen once. This clone is medium-sized.

Sequencing used CD8+ T cells from blood, obtained at baseline. The chain is built from TRBV11-2 and TRBJ1-4; 11 nucleotides agree with TRBD1. This clonotype originated in a human donor with classical Hodgkin lymphoma. CDR3 protein: CASIHRGQGVEKLFF. The CDR3 DNA is TGTGCCAGCATCCATCGGGGACAGGGGGTTGAAAAACTGTTTTTT.